The 18 T cell receptor beta chains reported below all come from one sample, sequenced in a study of tumor-infiltrating lymphocytes in primary liver carcinoma. Co-extracting RNA and DNA was done with roughly 17-34 mg of unsorted bulk tissue as input. With 500 ng total RNA as template and a constant-region primer, TCR beta cDNA was made. For TCR beta, libraries were produced by three nested multiplex PCR rounds using slightly modified ARM-PCR. The first two PCR rounds, around 10 cycles each, used TRBV1-TRBV30 forward primers and a C-beta reverse primer. MiXCR, run by TCRdb on the multiplex PCR reads, gives a single entry per CDR3 protein. The data contain approximately 190,000 distinct CDR3 sequences, around four fifths of them singletons. The material sequenced was tumor tissue from primary liver carcinoma. The receptors derive from a man aged 40-49 years with primary liver carcinoma and hepatitis B virus infection.

For this clonotype: One end of the junction does not line up with germline, which may come from a read error. CDR3 DNA: TGTACCAGCAGCCCCCCGGGCAAGGCAGATACGCAGTATTTT. Translated: CTSSPPGKADTQYF. The rearrangement links TRBV11-2 to TRBJ2-3; D is undetermined. Germline values: CDR1 SGHAT, CDR2 FQNNGV. This CDR3 is built from 14 residues.

Of note for this clonotype: The junction differs from germline at one of its ends, possibly a read error. V gene TRBV29-1 combines with J gene TRBJ1-2; 12 bases map to TRBD1. This CDR3 is 15 amino acids long. Germline CDR1 SQVTM, CDR2 ANQGSEA. CDR3: CGVSGQGAGNYGNTF. The CDR3 nucleotides read TGCGGCGTGTCGGGACAGGGGGCCGGCAACTATGGCAACACCTTC.

In regard to this clonotype: The junction and the germline gene differ at one end; a read error may be behind it. The genes are TRBV11-2 and TRBJ2-2; the D gene is possibly TRBD2 (5 bases). In germline, CDR1 is SGHAT, CDR2 FQNNGV. The CDR3 loop spans 14 amino acids. The CDR3 bases are TGTGCCAGCACCAAGAGCAGGAGCCCCGGGGAGCTGATTTTT. This codes for CASTKSRSPGELIF.

Notes on this clonotype: The junction shows a germline mismatch at one end, possibly a read error. The chain recombines TRBV28 with TRBJ2-1; 11 positions match TRBD2. The CDR3 extends over 18 amino acids. Germline CDR1 and CDR2: MDHEN and SYDVKM. Here the CDR3 reads CAGSTNDGISGRAGEQFF. For the CDR3, the DNA is TGTGCCGGCAGTACCAACGACGGGATTAGCGGGAGGGCGGGGGAGCAGTTCTTC.

In regard to this clonotype: Since no conserved phenylalanine or tryptophan closes the CDR3, a read error is the likely cause. The CDR3 DNA reads TGTGCCAGCAGCAACTTCCACTCCTACAATGAGCAGTTCTTA. This sequence encodes CASSNFHSYNEQFL. The rearrangement uses TRBV11-2 and TRBJ2-1; D ambiguous. The germline V and J ends were trimmed by 5 bases and 0 bases, with 8 bases remaining between them. The CDR3 is 14 amino acids. Germline V gene lookup returns CDR1 SGHAT and CDR2 FQNNGV.

This clonotype was recorded only once. One end of the junction fails to match germline, which may point to a read error. This chain connects TRBV28 to TRBJ2-3; 11 bases match TRBD2. CDR3 size: 17 residues. Germline-derived CDR1 and CDR2 are MDHEN and SYDVKM. The CDR3 protein is CASSLIGLAGLTYTHYF. DNA of the CDR3: TGTGCTAGCAGTCTCATTGGACTAGCGGGTCTCACATATACGCACTATTTT.

The chain recombines TRBV6-2 or TRBV6-3 with TRBJ1-1; tentatively, D is TRBD1 (5 bases). CDR3 length: 13 amino acids. Germline V CDR1 and CDR2: MNHEY, SVGEGT. Between the trimmed V and J ends, which lost 6 bases and 13 bases, there was a span of 21 bases. The CDR3 here is CASSPDSHTESFF. In DNA, the CDR3 is TGTGCCAGCAGCCCCGACAGCCACACTGAAAGTTTCTTT.

On this clonotype: One end of the junction varies from germline; a read error may be responsible. The chain combines TRBV18 with TRBJ2-3; tentative D call: TRBD2 (5 bases). This CDR3 has 13 residues. CDR1 is KGHSH and CDR2 is LQKENI in the germline V gene. CDR3 sequence (DNA): TGTGCCAGCTCAACAACTAGAACGGATATGCAGTATTTT. Translating it yields CASSTTRTDMQYF.

To note about this clonotype: At one end the junction does not follow the germline gene, possibly because of a read error. CDR3 coding DNA: TGTGCCAGCAGTCCGACGGTGGTTCCCGGGCAGCTGTTTTTT. Encoded protein: CASSPTVVPGQLFF. The chain employs TRBV6-1 and TRBJ2-2; D call uncertain. The germline CDR1 and CDR2 sequences are MNHNS and SASEGT. This CDR3 spans 14 amino acids.

In its sample, this clonotype was seen a few times. One end of the junction is discordant with germline, which a read error may explain. The chain uses TRBV11-3 and TRBJ2-7; perhaps D is TRBD1 or TRBD2 (5 bases each). The CDR3 is 14 residues long. Germline V gene sequence: CDR1 SGHNT, CDR2 YENEEA. CDR3 in DNA: TGTGCCACTCGACTGGGGGTGACTTCGTACGAACAGTACTTC. This codes for CATRLGVTSYEQYF.

Notes on this clonotype: The junction and the germline gene differ at one end; a read error may be behind it. J is TRBJ1-5 and V is TRBV4-1; no clear D gene. The germline gives CDR1 MGHRA, CDR2 YSYEKL. This CDR3 region has 18 residues. The CDR3 protein is CASSQEVSKSLLNQPQQF. The CDR3 DNA sequence: TGCGCCAGCAGCCAAGAGGTGTCGAAATCACTACTCAATCAGCCCCAGCAATTT.

Comment on this clonotype: At one boundary the junction diverges from the germline segment, which might be a read error. V gene TRBV10-3 combines with J gene TRBJ2-7, with D possibly TRBD2 on 5 matching bases. Germline V gene sequence: CDR1 ENHRY, CDR2 SYGVKD. The CDR3 spans 13 residues. CDR3 sequence: CDISRPGNHEQYF. The CDR3 DNA follows: TGTGACATCAGTAGGCCGGGGAACCACGAGCAGTACTTC.

As to this clonotype: The CDR3 end shows no conserved phenylalanine or tryptophan, and so a read error is likely. The genes are TRBV29-1 and TRBJ2-3; 16 bases fit TRBD2. This CDR3 is built from 16 residues. Germline CDR1 is SQVTM and CDR2 is ANQGSEA. J lost 6 bases, V lost 7 bases, and 10 bases had no gene match. The CDR3 spells CSAPGTSGRVIDTQYI. DNA for the CDR3: TGCAGCGCACCCGGGACTAGCGGGAGGGTTATCGATACGCAGTATATA.

This chain links TRBV5-4 with TRBJ2-7; tentative D call: TRBD1 (5 bases). Trimming left V 5 bases short and J 3 bases short, with 15 bases between. The germline gives CDR1 SGHNT, CDR2 YYREEE (reference sequence). CDR3 length: 14 amino acids. The CDR3 region is CASRLGHGGYEQYF. CDR3 sequence (DNA): TGTGCCAGCAGATTAGGACATGGTGGCTACGAGCAGTACTTC.

V and J are TRBV29-1 and TRBJ2-1; 8 bases are shared with TRBD2. Germline CDR1 and CDR2: SQVTM and ANQGSEA. The CDR3 has 14 residues. V shed 4 bases, J shed 5 bases, and the junction held 7 bases outside the gene matches. The CDR3 region is CSVGTSRSHNEQFF. CDR3 in DNA: TGCAGCGTTGGGACTAGCAGGTCCCACAATGAGCAGTTCTTC.

The chain is built from TRBV4-3 and TRBJ2-5; TRBD2 aligns across 7 bases. V lost 6 bases to trimming and J lost 5 bases; unmatched junction nucleotides: 18. The CDR3 has 17 amino acids. Germline V gives CDR1 LGHNA, CDR2 YSLEER. CDR3: CASSKAASGRTGETQYF. Written as DNA, the CDR3 is TGCGCCAGCAGTAAAGCGGCTAGCGGTAGGACTGGTGAGACCCAGTACTTC.

On this clonotype itself: A much larger clone sits a single nucleotide away, making a read error possible. The V and J genes are TRBV24-1 and TRBJ2-3; possibly TRBD2 for D (5 bases). Germline values: CDR1 KGHDR, CDR2 SFDVKD. The V gene lost 7 bases and the J gene lost 0 bases, with 10 bases spanning the gap. This CDR3 has 14 residues. The CDR3 spells CATRPGCSTDTQYF. CDR3 nucleotide sequence: TGTGCCACCAGGCCGGGATGTAGCACAGATACGCAGTATTTT.

Of note for this clonotype: The germline gene is not matched at one end of the junction; a read error may be the cause. The chain couples TRBV14 to TRBJ2-3; D unresolved. This CDR3 is 13 amino acids long. The germline V gene encodes CDR1 SGHDN and CDR2 FVKESK. CDR3 DNA: TGTGCCAGTAGCCGAGGATACACAGATACGCAATGTTTT. Protein sequence: CASSRGYTDTQCF.